This is a list of T cell receptor beta chains from one sample in a study of shared clonotypes between healthy human individuals. The table came from immunoSEQ multiplex PCR; TCRdb's copy has only in-frame clones and leaves some out. The sample carries about 730,000 clones, approximately 77% recorded once. The sequencing sample was made of memory CD4+ T cells sorted from blood. The origin of the receptors is a woman in her thirties in good health. The CDR3 runs from the conserved cysteine through the conserved F or W. Fields, in order: clone size, J gene, V gene, D gene, CDR3 DNA, CDR3 protein. A D gene is named only where the DNA matches it firmly. Clone sizes are given selectively: once, few, many, or a class where the clone is expanded.

NA,TRBJ1-2,TRBV29-1,NA,TGCAGCGTTGAAAGCGAGGGGCCCTACACCTTC,CSVESEGPYTF
NA,TRBJ2-5,TRBV7-9,NA,TGTGCCAGCAGTCAAGGGTTTTGGGAGACCCAGTACTTC,CASSQGFWETQYF
NA,TRBJ1-1,TRBV7-2,TRBD1,TGTGCCAGGAAGGACAGGAGGAACACTGAAGCTTTCTTT,CARKDRRNTEAFF
NA,TRBJ1-1,TRBV7-2,NA,TGTGCCAGCAGCTTAGATCTGAGAGGGACTGAAGCTTTCTTT,CASSLDLRGTEAFF
NA,TRBJ2-3,TRBV7-9,NA,TGTGCCAGCAGCTTAGCGGGAGGAGGTCCAGATACGCAGTATTTT,CASSLAGGGPDTQYF
NA,TRBJ1-5,TRBV6-5,TRBD1,TGTGCCAGCACGGACAGGGTAAATCAGCCCCAGCATTTT,CASTDRVNQPQHF
NA,TRBJ1-3,TRBV5-1,NA,TGCGCCAGCAGCTCTCAGGCGGGTGGAAACACCATATATTTT,CASSSQAGGNTIYF
NA,TRBJ1-1,TRBV7-9,NA,TGTGCCAGCACACGAACGGCGGGGGCGACTGAAGCTTTCTTT,CASTRTAGATEAFF
NA,TRBJ2-5,TRBV5-1,TRBD1,TGCGCCAGCAGCTTCCCCGGGACAGGGGAAGAGACCCAGTACTTC,CASSFPGTGEETQYF
once,TRBJ2-3,TRBV5-1,TRBD1,TGCGCCAGCAGCATAGGACAGGGAACAGATACGCAGTATTTT,CASSIGQGTDTQYF
NA,TRBJ1-1,TRBV7-8,NA,TGTGCCAGCAGCTTTAATCCAGGGACGAACACTGAAGCTTTCTTT,CASSFNPGTNTEAFF
NA,TRBJ1-4,TRBV27,NA,TGTGCCAGCAGTTCGTCTCTCTACGGGGAGGAAAAACTGTTTTTT,CASSSSLYGEEKLFF
NA,TRBJ2-1,TRBV7-2,NA,TGTGCCAGCAGCCCTCCGGGACCTCCCTACAATGAGCAGTTCTTC,CASSPPGPPYNEQFF
NA,TRBJ1-2,TRBV27,NA,TGTGCCAGCAGAACGACCCCCGCAGCTCAGTATGGCTACACCTTC,CASRTTPAAQYGYTF
NA,TRBJ2-7,TRBV30,NA,TGTGCCTGGGTCCTAGGGGGATCCTACGAGCAGTACTTC,CAWVLGGSYEQYF
few,TRBJ1-1,TRBV6-5,TRBD1,TGTGCCAGCAGCCGAAAGGGACAGGCGAACACTGAAGCTTTCTTT,CASSRKGQANTEAFF
NA,TRBJ1-1,TRBV6-6,TRBD1,TGTGCCAGCAGTACCACGACAGGGGCAAACGGCGGCTTT,CASSTTTGANGGF
NA,TRBJ2-7,TRBV5-8,TRBD1,TGTGCCAGCAGCCGGGACAGGAGCTACGAGCAGTACTTC,CASSRDRSYEQYF
many,TRBJ1-1,TRBV7-3,NA,TGTGCCAGCAGCGCTCAAAGGGACACTGAAGCTTTCTTT,CASSAQRDTEAFF
NA,TRBJ1-4,TRBV18,NA,TGTGCCAGCTCATCACGGTCGAATGAAAAACTGTTTTTT,CASSSRSNEKLFF
NA,TRBJ2-1,TRBV4-1,TRBD2,TGCGCCAGCAGCCAGGGACTAGCGGGACCACGCCGCTGGGATGAGCAGTTCTTC,CASSQGLAGPRRWDEQFF
NA,TRBJ1-3,TRBV30,NA,TGTGCCTGGAGTGTTTCTGGAAACACCATATATTTT,CAWSVSGNTIYF
NA,TRBJ1-4,TRBV7-8,NA,TGTGCCAGCAGCTTAGGCGGGCGGGCTAATGAAAAACTGTTTTTT,CASSLGGRANEKLFF
NA,TRBJ2-5,TRBV5-4,TRBD1,TGTGCCAGCAGCTTTTTTGCGGACAGGGGGTCGACCCAGTACTTC,CASSFFADRGSTQYF
NA,TRBJ1-2,TRBV5-1,NA,TGCGCCAGCAGCTCCAGTTACTGGGACTTGAACTATGGCTACACCTTC,CASSSSYWDLNYGYTF
NA,TRBJ2-7,TRBV11-2,NA,TGTGCCAGCAGCACTAGTGCCACTCTTACCTACGAGCAGTACTTC,CASSTSATLTYEQYF
NA,TRBJ2-7,TRBV6-1,NA,TGTGCCAGCAGTCCGTCCTGGAGCTCCTACGAGCAGTACTTC,CASSPSWSSYEQYF
NA,TRBJ1-5,TRBV6-1,NA,TGTGCCAGCAGTGAATGGGCAGGGCGTCAGCCCCAGCATTTT,CASSEWAGRQPQHF
NA,TRBJ2-4,TRBV28,TRBD1,TGTGCCAGCAGTTTATGGACCGCGCGGACAGGGGGCAGGAGGGGAAACATTCAGTACTTC,CASSLWTARTGGRRGNIQYF
few,TRBJ2-7,TRBV28,TRBD2,TGCAGGGCGGGAGGGCCGCGGGAGCAGTACTTC,CRAGGPREQYF
NA,TRBJ1-1,TRBV6-5,NA,TGTGCCAGCAGTTTCAGGACAGAAAGAGAAGCTTTCTTT,CASSFRTEREAFF
NA,TRBJ1-4,TRBV27,NA,TGTGCCAGCAGTTTACTCAGTCGTCGGACGGAAAAACTGTTTTTT,CASSLLSRRTEKLFF
NA,TRBJ1-3,TRBV12-5,NA,TGTGCTAGTGGTGAGAGCTCTGGAAACACCATATATTTT,CASGESSGNTIYF
NA,TRBJ2-1,TRBV27,TRBD2,TGTGCCAGCAGTCCCAGGACTAGCGGGAAATGGGGGGATTATTCCTACAATGAGCAGTTCTTC,CASSPRTSGKWGDYSYNEQFF
NA,TRBJ2-1,TRBV19,NA,TGTGCCAGTGGGGGAACGGGAGAAGGGAACTACGGTGAGCAGTTCTTC,CASGGTGEGNYGEQFF
few,TRBJ2-6,TRBV7-9,NA,TGTGCCAGCAGCTCGGGGGAGACCGGGGCCAACGTCCTGACTTTC,CASSSGETGANVLTF
NA,TRBJ2-3,TRBV7-6,NA,TGTGCCAGCAGCTCTTGGACTAGCACAGATACGCAGTATTTT,CASSSWTSTDTQYF
NA,TRBJ1-2,TRBV5-1,NA,TGCGCCAGCAGCTTACAGGGACTAGATGGCTACACCTTC,CASSLQGLDGYTF
NA,TRBJ2-7,TRBV1,NA,TGCACCAGCAGCCAAGCAGCTGGGCAACTTGGGTATCACGAGCAGTACTTC,CTSSQAAGQLGYHEQYF
NA,TRBJ1-5,TRBV28,NA,TGTGCCAGCAGTTTATGGGGCTCGGGTCAGCCCCAGCATTTT,CASSLWGSGQPQHF
NA,TRBJ2-2,TRBV11-2,TRBD2,TGTGCCAGCAAGGGGCTAGCGGGAGAACCCGGGGAGCTGTTTTTT,CASKGLAGEPGELFF
NA,TRBJ1-1,TRBV5-1,NA,TGCGCCAGCAGATCGATGACAGGAAACACTGAAGCTTTCTTT,CASRSMTGNTEAFF
once,TRBJ2-3,TRBV2,TRBD1,TGTGCCAGTAAATTCCAGGGGGCCTCCACAGATACGCAGTATTTT,CASKFQGASTDTQYF
NA,TRBJ1-1,TRBV7-8,NA,TGTGCCAGCAGCTTAGAAGGCAGGGGAATTCGAGGGTCAGAAGCTTTCTTT,CASSLEGRGIRGSEAFF
NA,TRBJ2-2,TRBV19,NA,TGTGCAATAGGGGGGCCGGGAAACACCGGGGAGCTGTTTTTT,CAIGGPGNTGELFF
NA,TRBJ1-1,TRBV18,NA,TGTGCCAGCTCACCTCTTACCACTGAAGCTTTCTTT,CASSPLTTEAFF
NA,TRBJ2-5,TRBV29-1,TRBD2,TGCAGCGCCCGTGACGGAGGGGTGTGGCCTAGCGGATCACAAGAGACCCAGTACTTC,CSARDGGVWPSGSQETQYF
NA,TRBJ1-1,TRBV28,NA,TGTGCCAGCAGACGGGACACTCTCTTGGCTTTCTTT,CASRRDTLLAFF
NA,TRBJ1-5,TRBV6-5,NA,TGTGCCAGCGGTTTAGATCCGGGACAGCCCCAGCATTTT,CASGLDPGQPQHF
NA,TRBJ2-5,TRBV10-3,TRBD2,TGTGCCATCCGGGGGGACCCACTGGGGGAGACCCAGTACTTC,CAIRGDPLGETQYF
NA,TRBJ2-5,TRBV11-2,NA,TGTGCCAGCAGCCGCGCCCCACTGAGACAAGAGACCCAGTACTTC,CASSRAPLRQETQYF
NA,TRBJ1-5,TRBV19,TRBD1,TGTGCCAGTAGTGGACAGGGTTGGAGTCAGCCCCAGCATTTT,CASSGQGWSQPQHF
NA,TRBJ2-2,TRBV14,NA,TGTGCCAGCAGCCAAGCGGGTTCGAGAAGGGGGGAGCTGTTTTTT,CASSQAGSRRGELFF
NA,TRBJ1-1,TRBV5-4,NA,TGTGCCAGCAGCTCACGGGACGGGTCGTCGACTGAAGCTTTCTTT,CASSSRDGSSTEAFF